The clone carrying this T cell receptor beta chain was counted a few times. Its antigen is not known. What was amplified from RNA transcripts were TCR beta CDR3 regions. TCR CDR3 underwent first-round RT-PCR with the HTBI primer set. MiXCR, applied by TCRdb to the multiplex PCR reads, yields one record per CDR3 protein. The sample lists 550,000 to 700,000 distinct CDR3 sequences, roughly 15% occurring once. The sample originates from a study of T cells in Graves' hyperthyroidism and ophthalmopathy. Study-wide results and caveats: The model anticipated ophthalmopathy a median around six months pre-onset.

Sequencing input: blood. This receptor was identified in a woman in her thirties or forties with Graves' ophthalmopathy.

CDR3 sequence: CASSILQMLGTEAFF. Here the CDR3 DNA reads TGTGCCAGTAGTATACTTCAAATGCTGGGGACTGAAGCTTTCTTT. V gene TRBV19 combines with J gene TRBJ1-1; D is ambiguous. V lost 2 bases, J lost 5 bases, and 15 bases lay in between. Germline assignment: CDR1 LNHDA and CDR2 SQIVND (reference sequence). CDR3 length: 15 amino acids.